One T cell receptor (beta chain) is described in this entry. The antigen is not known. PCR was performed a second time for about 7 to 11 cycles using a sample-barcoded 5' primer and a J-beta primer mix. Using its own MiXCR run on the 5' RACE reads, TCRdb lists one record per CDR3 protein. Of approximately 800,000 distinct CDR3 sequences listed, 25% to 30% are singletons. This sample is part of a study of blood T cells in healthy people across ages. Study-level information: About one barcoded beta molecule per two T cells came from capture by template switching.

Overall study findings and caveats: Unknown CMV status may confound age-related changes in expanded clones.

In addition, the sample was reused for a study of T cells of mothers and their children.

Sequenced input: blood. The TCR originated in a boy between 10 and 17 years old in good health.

For the CDR3, the DNA is TGTGCCAGCAGTGACCGGTACAGGGTAGGGACCACTGAAGCTTTCTTT. This gives the protein CASSDRYRVGTTEAFF. J is TRBJ1-1 and V is TRBV6-4; maybe TRBD1 (6 bases). Trimming cost V 2 bases and J 4 bases, with 17 bases left between them. Germline assignment: CDR1 MRHNA and CDR2 SNTAGT. This CDR3 region has 16 residues.